A selection of T cell receptor beta chains follows, all from one sample in a study of type 1 and type 2 diabetes patients. MiXCR, applied by TCRdb to the multiplex PCR reads, yields one record per CDR3 protein. The sample contains 270,000 or so distinct CDR3 sequences, roughly 48% of which appear only once. The sequenced material came from peripheral blood mononuclear cells (PBMCs). Receptor source: a man in his late teens or twenties with type 2 diabetes. Both conserved end residues are trimmed from each CDR3. Clone sizes are given selectively: once, few, many, or a class where the clone is expanded.

clone_size j_call v_call cdr3_aa
. TRBJ1-4 TRBV6-6 ASSTNEKLF
. TRBJ2-7 TRBV7-2 ASSEELAGAEGQY
many TRBJ2-7 TRBV4-1 ASSQERARGSYEQY
medium-sized TRBJ2-7 TRBV13 ASSGAPSPGEQY
. TRBJ2-5 TRBV11-1 ASSKPRMGETQY
. TRBJ2-7 TRBV12-3/TRBV12-4 ASSILTGNEQY
. TRBJ1-5 TRBV7-3 ASSLSGTLNSNQPQH
few TRBJ1-1 TRBV29-1 SVARGGKTEAF
many TRBJ1-2 TRBV10-3 AISETGGYGYT
. TRBJ1-1 TRBV7-2 ASSLGGTQNTEAF
. TRBJ2-7 TRBV7-9 ASSAWTDLPYEQY
. TRBJ2-3 TRBV5-1 ASSRTGGTDTQY
few TRBJ1-1 TRBV27 ASSRQVGEAF
few TRBJ1-1 TRBV24-1 ATSQIQNTEAF
once TRBJ2-7 TRBV20-1 SARDYEQY
. TRBJ2-7 TRBV28 ASSSTTTGTSYEQY
. TRBJ2-6 TRBV28 ASSSGGANVLT
few TRBJ2-7 TRBV6-1 ASTPGDEQY
. TRBJ1-3 TRBV19 ASSLRGLSGNTIY
. . TRBV7-2 ASSFGHSETQY
. TRBJ1-1 TRBV6-6 ASSYNGGALEAF
. TRBJ1-5 TRBV19 ASSWGEGSNQPQH
. TRBJ1-4 TRBV29-1 SVLGQERGYEKLF
few TRBJ2-7 TRBV2 ASSEGVRYYEQY
few TRBJ2-5 TRBV19 ARSDETQY
. TRBJ2-7 TRBV11-1 ASQGSGQGTHEQY
few TRBJ2-7 TRBV29-1 SAFGSYEQY
many TRBJ2-3 TRBV15 ATRGDSSTDTQY
. TRBJ1-6 TRBV5-1 ASSLAGNNNSPLH